The rows below give T cell receptor beta chains drawn from one sample of a study of cytomegalovirus exposure and HLA in healthy donors. The assay was immunoSEQ multiplex PCR, and TCRdb's table has in-frame clones only and misses some. This table holds approximately 160,000 clones, 65% to 90% found once. Sequenced: PBMCs. The source is a woman aged 18-29 years in good health and CMV-seronegative. Each CDR3 is given with its conserved first and last residue. The D gene is left open where the match is weak. Rows may omit the clone size; those that give it use once, few, many or a size class.

TRBJ1-5	.	TRBD1	TRBV10-2	CASNPGTGGGQPQHF	TGCGCCAGCAATCCCGGGACAGGGGGGGGACAGCCCCAGCATTTT
TRBJ1-2	.	.	TRBV30	CAWSFLASYTF	TGTGCCTGGAGTTTTCTCGCGAGCTACACCTTC
TRBJ2-2	.	.	TRBV29-1	CSVGKEGFSGELFF	TGCAGCGTTGGCAAGGAGGGGTTTTCCGGGGAGCTGTTTTTT
TRBJ2-5	.	.	TRBV18	CASSPPAGLSEETQYF	TGTGCCAGCTCACCACCGGCAGGACTCAGCGAAGAGACCCAGTACTTC
TRBJ2-7	.	.	TRBV5-6	CASSLRGTPEQYF	TGTGCCAGCAGCTTGCGCGGGACCCCTGAGCAGTACTTC
TRBJ2-5	.	.	TRBV7-9	CASSPTGGGETQYF	TGTGCCAGCAGCCCCACTGGAGGAGGAGAGACCCAGTACTTC
TRBJ1-3	.	.	TRBV4-1	CASSQVGRGSGNTIYF	TGCGCCAGCAGCCAAGTTGGACGGGGCTCTGGAAACACCATATATTTT
TRBJ1-2	.	.	TRBV7-6	CASSPRPGDGYTF	TGTGCCAGCAGCCCCCGACCAGGGGATGGCTACACCTTC
TRBJ1-5	.	.	TRBV5-6	CASSLANQPQHF	TGTGCCAGCAGCTTAGCGAATCAGCCCCAGCATTTT
TRBJ1-1	.	TRBD1	TRBV6-1	CASRGGQLVTEAFF	TGTGCCAGCAGGGGGGGACAGCTAGTGACTGAAGCTTTCTTT
TRBJ2-1	.	TRBD2	TRBV9	CASSARAGARGEQFF	TGTGCCAGCAGCGCACGAGCGGGAGCTCGGGGTGAGCAGTTCTTC
TRBJ2-1	.	TRBD2	TRBV6-6	CASSSHRTSGDNEQFF	TGTGCCAGCAGCTCACATAGGACTAGCGGAGACAATGAGCAGTTCTTC
TRBJ1-5	.	TRBD1	TRBV18	CASSPNRGNQPQHF	TGTGCCAGCTCGCCGAACAGGGGGAATCAGCCCCAGCATTTT
TRBJ1-6	.	.	TRBV7-9	CASSLGTDSPLHF	TGTGCCAGCAGCTTAGGGACAGACTCACCCCTCCACTTT
TRBJ1-1	.	TRBD1	TRBV4-3	CASSQEGQGGTEAFF	TGCGCCAGCAGCCAGGAAGGACAGGGGGGGACTGAAGCTTTCTTT
TRBJ1-4	.	.	TRBV7-9	CASSGIQDTTNEKLFF	TGTGCCAGCAGTGGAATACAGGACACAACTAATGAAAAACTGTTTTTT
TRBJ1-2	.	.	TRBV6-6	CASNLGDRVNYGYTF	TGTGCCAGCAACCTCGGAGACAGAGTTAACTATGGCTACACCTTC
TRBJ1-1	.	TRBD1	TRBV4-1	CASSQPTGGITEAFF	TGCGCCAGCAGCCAACCTACAGGGGGAATCACTGAAGCTTTCTTT
TRBJ1-2	.	TRBD1	TRBV29-1	CSVGETGFSGYTF	TGCAGCGTCGGCGAGACAGGGTTTAGCGGCTACACCTTC
TRBJ1-2	once	TRBD1	TRBV6-5	CASSYSGTGHYGYTF	TGTGCCAGCAGTTACTCGGGGACAGGGCACTATGGCTACACCTTC
TRBJ2-7	.	.	TRBV7-6	CASSLDPIDRRINEQYF	TGTGCCAGCAGCTTAGACCCAATTGACAGAAGGATCAACGAGCAGTACTTC